These T cell receptor beta chains were read from a single sample in a study of T cell responses to AZD1222 COVID-19 vaccine. Method: immunoSEQ multiplex PCR; TCRdb's copy keeps in-frame clones and lacks some. The sample records about 130,000 clones, 65% to 90% being singletons. The source was peripheral blood, collected on day 0 of AZD1222 vaccination. All receptors derive from an adult in good health. The CDR3 runs from the conserved cysteine through the conserved F or W. D genes are given only for firm matches. A clone size is listed for some rows: how often the clone was seen (once, few, many), or a class if it is expanded.

>.|TRBJ1-1|.|TRBV18
TGTGCCAGCTCACCCTCCGGGCTCATGATGACTGAAGCTTTCTTT
CASSPSGLMMTEAFF
>.|TRBJ2-7|.|TRBV6-2/TRBV6-3
TGTGCCAGCAGTTACGGTCGTGTGGAGCAGTACTTC
CASSYGRVEQYF
>.|TRBJ1-2|.|TRBV11-2
TGTGCCAGCAGCGACAGCGGACACTTC
CASSDSGHF
>.|TRBJ2-3|.|TRBV29-1
TGCAGCGTTGATGGGGCCCGGGGGACGCCGGATACGCAGTATTTT
CSVDGARGTPDTQYF
>TRBD2|TRBJ2-1|.|TRBV5-6
TGTGCCAGCAGCTTGGGAGCGGGGGGCTCCTACAATGAGCAGTTCTTC
CASSLGAGGSYNEQFF
>.|TRBJ1-5|once|TRBV7-2
TGTGCCAGCAGCTTAGTAGGGGGATTAGGGCAGCCCCAGCATTTT
CASSLVGGLGQPQHF
>TRBD1|TRBJ2-2|.|TRBV7-6
TGTGCCAGCAGCCCCCTGGGACAGGTTAACACCGGGGAGCTGTTTTTT
CASSPLGQVNTGELFF
>.|TRBJ2-5|.|TRBV7-2
TGTGCCAGCAGCTTTAATCAGGGGGGCGAGACCCAGTACTTC
CASSFNQGGETQYF
>.|TRBJ1-3|.|TRBV5-5
TGTGCCAGCAGCTCTACCGGGACATTTGGAAACACCATATATTTT
CASSSTGTFGNTIYF
>.|TRBJ1-3|.|TRBV28
TGTGCCAGCAGTTTCCCAGGTGACTCTGGAAACACCATATATTTT
CASSFPGDSGNTIYF
>.|TRBJ2-7|.|TRBV19
TGTGCCAGTAGCTTTGACCTTACTACTAACGAGCAGTACTTC
CASSFDLTTNEQYF
>.|TRBJ2-7|.|TRBV7-2
TGTGCCAGCAGCGTTGTTGGCGAGCTGGGCGAGCAGTACTTC
CASSVVGELGEQYF
>.|TRBJ2-5|.|TRBV19
TGTGCCAGTAGTATAGAAGCCAGAGGTCCCCAGTACTTC
CASSIEARGPQYF
>.|TRBJ1-6|few|TRBV15
TGTGCCACCAGCAGCAACGACAGGCCCCTCCACTTT
CATSSNDRPLHF
>TRBD1|TRBJ1-4|.|TRBV15
TGTGCCACCAGCAGACTCGATCAGGGGGGAAATGAAAAACTGTTTTTT
CATSRLDQGGNEKLFF
>.|TRBJ1-5|.|TRBV28
TGTGCCAGCAGCCCAGGAGGAGTCAATCAGCCCCAGCATTTT
CASSPGGVNQPQHF
>.|TRBJ2-2|.|TRBV18
TGTGCCAGCTCACCATATGAAACCGGGGAGCTGTTTTTT
CASSPYETGELFF
>.|TRBJ2-7|few|TRBV4-2
TGTGCCAGCAGCCAAGATATGACTAGCTACGAGCAGTACTTC
CASSQDMTSYEQYF